Listed below are T cell receptor beta chains from one sample, sequenced in a study of T cell responses to AZD1222 COVID-19 vaccine. Method: immunoSEQ multiplex PCR; TCRdb's copy keeps in-frame clones and lacks some. The data show around 270,000 clones, roughly 93% seen once. Here the sequenced sample was peripheral blood, taken 28 days after the second AZD1222 dose. The source of these receptors is an adult who received the AZD1222 COVID-19 vaccine. The CDR3 runs from the conserved cysteine through the conserved F or W. The order of the fields is clone size, J gene, D gene, V gene, CDR3 DNA, CDR3 protein. The D gene is left open where the match is weak. Clone size, where shown, is once, few, many, or a class for clones that have expanded.

size: .; J: TRBJ1-6; D: .; V: TRBV5-1; DNA: TGCGCCAGCAGCCCGGAGGTTGGTAATTCACCCCTCCACTTT; CDR3: CASSPEVGNSPLHF
size: few; J: TRBJ2-3; D: TRBD1; V: TRBV9; DNA: TGTGCCAGCAGCGCTCAGTACAGGGGGCATCGAGATACGCAGTATTTT; CDR3: CASSAQYRGHRDTQYF
size: .; J: TRBJ2-3; D: .; V: TRBV6-4; DNA: TGTGCCAGCATGAATGGCGCAGATACGCAGTATTTT; CDR3: CASMNGADTQYF
size: .; J: TRBJ1-5; D: .; V: TRBV28; DNA: TGTGCCAGCAGTTACAGGCGGAGGGGTGATCAGCCCCAGCATTTT; CDR3: CASSYRRRGDQPQHF
size: .; J: TRBJ1-4; D: .; V: TRBV28; DNA: TGTGCCAGCAGTTTTCGGCAGGGACCCGAAAAACTGTTTTTT; CDR3: CASSFRQGPEKLFF
size: .; J: TRBJ1-6; D: .; V: TRBV7-9; DNA: TGTGCCAGCAGCTTATCAGGAAACCATTCACCCCTCCACTTT; CDR3: CASSLSGNHSPLHF
size: once; J: TRBJ1-1; D: .; V: TRBV5-1; DNA: TGCGCCAGCCGGGAGGGGAGCCTCCAGGAAGCTTTCTTT; CDR3: CASREGSLQEAFF
size: .; J: TRBJ2-5; D: TRBD1; V: TRBV24-1; DNA: TGTGCCACCAGTGATTTGGGGACAGGGGCAGAGACCCAGTACTTC; CDR3: CATSDLGTGAETQYF
size: .; J: TRBJ2-2; D: TRBD2; V: TRBV5-6; DNA: TGTGCCAGCAGCTTCTCGACTAGCGGGTGGGCGAACACCGGGGAGCTGTTTTTT; CDR3: CASSFSTSGWANTGELFF
size: .; J: TRBJ2-1; D: .; V: TRBV3-1/TRBV3-2; DNA: TGTGCCAGCAGCCTAAGGAGTCCCTTCCATTCCGACAATGAGCAGTTCTTC; CDR3: CASSLRSPFHSDNEQFF
size: .; J: TRBJ2-1; D: .; V: TRBV9; DNA: TGTGCCAGCAGCGTAGCTAATGCAGGGGCGACCCCTTACAATGAGCAGTTCTTC; CDR3: CASSVANAGATPYNEQFF
size: once; J: TRBJ1-4; D: .; V: TRBV3-1/TRBV3-2; DNA: TGTGCCAGCAGCCCAAGTGGGGGAAAACTGTTTTTT; CDR3: CASSPSGGKLFF
size: .; J: TRBJ2-3; D: .; V: TRBV10-3; DNA: TGTGCCATCAGTGGGGCGGCAGGAGATACGCAGTATTTT; CDR3: CAISGAAGDTQYF
size: .; J: TRBJ2-1; D: .; V: TRBV18; DNA: TGTGCCAGCTCGGCCACAAGGGGACTGATACGAGAGCAGTTCTTC; CDR3: CASSATRGLIREQFF
size: .; J: TRBJ2-7; D: .; V: TRBV4-2; DNA: TGTGCCAGCAGCCATGTGAAGGGGGGGACCTACGAGCAGTACTTC; CDR3: CASSHVKGGTYEQYF
size: once; J: TRBJ1-1; D: .; V: TRBV2; DNA: TGTGCCAGCAGAGCCGACGGAGGGATGAACACTGAAGCTTTCTTT; CDR3: CASRADGGMNTEAFF
size: .; J: TRBJ2-3; D: .; V: TRBV19; DNA: TGTGCCAGTAGTATTCATTTCCCAGATACGCAGTATTTT; CDR3: CASSIHFPDTQYF
size: .; J: TRBJ2-1; D: TRBD2; V: TRBV4-1; DNA: TGCGCCAGCAGCCAGCGGGGGGTCTCCTACAATGAGCAGTTCTTC; CDR3: CASSQRGVSYNEQFF
size: .; J: TRBJ1-3; D: .; V: TRBV3-1/TRBV3-2; DNA: TGTGCCAGCAGCCCCGTATCCAACACCATATATTTT; CDR3: CASSPVSNTIYF
size: .; J: TRBJ2-7; D: .; V: TRBV5-1; DNA: TGCGCCAGCAGCTTGGAAGGCGAGCAGTACTTC; CDR3: CASSLEGEQYF
size: .; J: TRBJ2-3; D: .; V: TRBV19; DNA: TGTGCCAGTGGGGAGAGGTGGATGACAGATACGCAGTATTTT; CDR3: CASGERWMTDTQYF
size: once; J: TRBJ1-1; D: .; V: TRBV14; DNA: TGTGCCAGCAGCCAAGATTTGAGTTTGAACACTGAAGCTTTCTTT; CDR3: CASSQDLSLNTEAFF
size: .; J: TRBJ2-7; D: TRBD2; V: TRBV6-2/TRBV6-3; DNA: TGTGCCAGCAGTTACGGGACTAGCGGCTACGAGCAGTACTTC; CDR3: CASSYGTSGYEQYF
size: .; J: TRBJ2-1; D: TRBD2; V: TRBV2; DNA: TGTGCCAGCTCCGCCCGGACTAGCGGGGGGATTGAGCAGTTCTTC; CDR3: CASSARTSGGIEQFF
size: .; J: TRBJ2-1; D: .; V: TRBV15; DNA: TGTGCCACCAGCAGCGACTCTGGCTCCTACAATGAGCAGTTCTTC; CDR3: CATSSDSGSYNEQFF
size: .; J: TRBJ1-2; D: .; V: TRBV19; DNA: TGTGCCAGTAGTATATCCACGGCAGCTTATGGCTACACCTTC; CDR3: CASSISTAAYGYTF
size: .; J: TRBJ2-3; D: .; V: TRBV2; DNA: TGTGCCAGCAGTGCCCGTGCCGGCACAGATACGCAGTATTTT; CDR3: CASSARAGTDTQYF
size: .; J: TRBJ2-7; D: .; V: TRBV2; DNA: TGTGCCAGCACCAAGGCCGGAGGGGTAGCCGAGCAGTACTTC; CDR3: CASTKAGGVAEQYF
size: .; J: TRBJ1-1; D: TRBD1; V: TRBV5-6; DNA: TGTGCCAGCAGCTTGGCAGGGGGTCTTGAAGCTTTCTTT; CDR3: CASSLAGGLEAFF
size: .; J: TRBJ1-3; D: TRBD1; V: TRBV6-5; DNA: TGTGCCAGCGGAAGGACAGGGCGCTCTGGAAACACCATATATTTT; CDR3: CASGRTGRSGNTIYF
size: .; J: TRBJ1-1; D: TRBD1; V: TRBV29-1; DNA: TGCAGCGTAGGGACAGGGTCTTCATGGAACACTGAAGCTTTCTTT; CDR3: CSVGTGSSWNTEAFF
size: .; J: TRBJ2-4; D: .; V: TRBV4-1; DNA: TGCGCCAGCAGCCGGTCTATCGGGGGCCCCAAAAACATTCAGTACTTC; CDR3: CASSRSIGGPKNIQYF
size: .; J: TRBJ2-7; D: TRBD1; V: TRBV27; DNA: TGTGCCAGCAGTTTGGGACAGGGAGTCAACGAGCAGTACTTC; CDR3: CASSLGQGVNEQYF
size: .; J: TRBJ2-5; D: TRBD2; V: TRBV5-4; DNA: TGTGCCAGCAGCTACGGGGGGGGGCAAGAGACCCAGTACTTC; CDR3: CASSYGGGQETQYF
size: .; J: TRBJ1-1; D: .; V: TRBV15; DNA: TGTGCCACCCGTTGGGGCAACACTGAAGCTTTCTTT; CDR3: CATRWGNTEAFF
size: .; J: TRBJ1-5; D: .; V: TRBV6-5; DNA: TGTGCCAGCAGTTCAGATTACAGGGTCGGCAATCAGCCCCAGCATTTT; CDR3: CASSSDYRVGNQPQHF
size: .; J: TRBJ2-2; D: .; V: TRBV11-3; DNA: TGTGCCAGCAGCTACAGGGGAGGGACCGGGGAGCTGTTTTTT; CDR3: CASSYRGGTGELFF
size: .; J: TRBJ2-2; D: .; V: TRBV2; DNA: TGTGCCAGCACCCGGGACACCGGGGAGCTGTTTTTT; CDR3: CASTRDTGELFF